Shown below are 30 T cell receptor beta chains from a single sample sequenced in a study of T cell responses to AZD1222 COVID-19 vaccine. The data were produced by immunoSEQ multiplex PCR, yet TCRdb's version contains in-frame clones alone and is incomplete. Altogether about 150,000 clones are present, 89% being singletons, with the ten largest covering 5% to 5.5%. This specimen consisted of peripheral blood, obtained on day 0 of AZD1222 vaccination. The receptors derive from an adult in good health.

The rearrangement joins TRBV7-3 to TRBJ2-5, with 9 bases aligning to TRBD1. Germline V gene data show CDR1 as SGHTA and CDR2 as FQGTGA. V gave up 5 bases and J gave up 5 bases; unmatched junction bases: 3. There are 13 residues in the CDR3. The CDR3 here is CASSTGGSETQYF. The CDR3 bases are TGTGCCAGCAGCACAGGGGGCTCGGAGACCCAGTACTTC.

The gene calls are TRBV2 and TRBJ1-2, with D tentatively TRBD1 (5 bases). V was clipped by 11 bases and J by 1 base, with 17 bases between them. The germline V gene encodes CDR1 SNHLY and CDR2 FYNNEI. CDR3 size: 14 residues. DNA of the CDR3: TGTGCCTCATGCGGGGCGGCGGATAACTATGGCTACACCTTC. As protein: CASCGAADNYGYTF.

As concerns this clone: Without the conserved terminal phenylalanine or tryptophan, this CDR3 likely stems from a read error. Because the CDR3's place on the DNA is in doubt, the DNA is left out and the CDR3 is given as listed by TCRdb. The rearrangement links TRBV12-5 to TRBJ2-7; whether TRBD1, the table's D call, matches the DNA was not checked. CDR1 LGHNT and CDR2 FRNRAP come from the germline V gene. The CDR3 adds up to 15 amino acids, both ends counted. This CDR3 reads CASGLFLRRQGANGS.

The CDR3 region has the DNA TGTGCCAGCAGTCCTCAGTGGGGGGATGGCTACACCTTC. Protein sequence: CASSPQWGDGYTF. This chain uses TRBV28 with TRBJ1-2; TRBD1 is a possible D gene (5 bases). Germline CDR1 MDHEN, CDR2 SYDVKM. This CDR3 is 13 amino acids long. V was trimmed by 5 bases and J by 6 bases, leaving 13 bases between them.

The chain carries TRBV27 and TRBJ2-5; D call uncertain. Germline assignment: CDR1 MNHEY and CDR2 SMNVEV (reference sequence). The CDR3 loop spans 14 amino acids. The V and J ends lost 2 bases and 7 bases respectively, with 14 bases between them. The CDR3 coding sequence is TGTGCCAGCAGTTTAGTAGCTCGCAGTCGGACCCAGTACTTC. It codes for CASSLVARSRTQYF.

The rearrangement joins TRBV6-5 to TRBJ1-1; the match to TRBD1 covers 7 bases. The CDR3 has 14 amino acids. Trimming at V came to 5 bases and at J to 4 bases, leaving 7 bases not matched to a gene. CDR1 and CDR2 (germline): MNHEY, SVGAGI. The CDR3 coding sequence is TGTGCCAGCAGTAGTCAGGGGGTCGGCACTGAAGCTTTCTTT. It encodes CASSSQGVGTEAFF.

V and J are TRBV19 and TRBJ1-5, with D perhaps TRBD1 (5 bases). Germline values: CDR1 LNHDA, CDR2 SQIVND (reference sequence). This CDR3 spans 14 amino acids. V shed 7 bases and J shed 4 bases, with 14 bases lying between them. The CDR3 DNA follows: TGTGCCAGTAAGGGGATCCAAGGGAATCAGCCCCAGCATTTT. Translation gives CASKGIQGNQPQHF.

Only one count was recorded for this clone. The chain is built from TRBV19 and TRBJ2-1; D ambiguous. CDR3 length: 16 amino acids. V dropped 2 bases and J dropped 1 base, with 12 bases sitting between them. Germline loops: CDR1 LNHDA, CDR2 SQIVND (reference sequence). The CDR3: CASSIFGSDSYNEQFF. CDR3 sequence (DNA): TGTGCCAGTAGTATATTTGGAAGCGATTCCTACAATGAGCAGTTCTTC.

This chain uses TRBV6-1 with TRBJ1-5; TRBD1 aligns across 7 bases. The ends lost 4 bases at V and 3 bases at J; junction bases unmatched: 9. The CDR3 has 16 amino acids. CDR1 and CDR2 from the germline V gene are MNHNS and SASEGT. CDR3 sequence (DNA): TGTGCCAGCAGTGCCTTTGGACAGGTTATCAATCAGCCCCAGCATTTT. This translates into CASSAFGQVINQPQHF.

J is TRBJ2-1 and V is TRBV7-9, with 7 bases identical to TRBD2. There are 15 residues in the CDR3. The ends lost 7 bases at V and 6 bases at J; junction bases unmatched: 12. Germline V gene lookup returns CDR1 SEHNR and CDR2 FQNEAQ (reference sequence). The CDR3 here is CASTPLAGVSNEQFF. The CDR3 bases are TGTGCCAGCACCCCCCTGGCGGGAGTAAGCAATGAGCAGTTCTTC.

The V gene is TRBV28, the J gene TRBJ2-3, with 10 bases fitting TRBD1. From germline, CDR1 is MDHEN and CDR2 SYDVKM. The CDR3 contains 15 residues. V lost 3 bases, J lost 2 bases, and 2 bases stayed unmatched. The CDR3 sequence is CASSFGTGATDTQYF. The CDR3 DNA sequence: TGTGCCAGCAGTTTCGGGACAGGGGCCACAGATACGCAGTATTTT.

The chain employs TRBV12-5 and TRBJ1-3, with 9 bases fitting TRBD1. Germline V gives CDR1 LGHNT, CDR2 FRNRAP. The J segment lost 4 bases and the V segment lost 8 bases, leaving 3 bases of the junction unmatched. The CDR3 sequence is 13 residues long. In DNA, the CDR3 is TGTGCTAGTCGACAGGGGGGCGGAAACACCATATATTTT. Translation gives CASRQGGGNTIYF. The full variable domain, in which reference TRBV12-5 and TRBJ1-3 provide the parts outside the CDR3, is DARVTQTPRHKVTEMGQEVTMRCQPILGHNTVFWYRQTMMQGLELLAYFRNRAPLDDSGMPKDRFSAEMPDATLATLKIQPSEPRDSAVYFCASRQGGGNTIYFGEGSWLTVV.

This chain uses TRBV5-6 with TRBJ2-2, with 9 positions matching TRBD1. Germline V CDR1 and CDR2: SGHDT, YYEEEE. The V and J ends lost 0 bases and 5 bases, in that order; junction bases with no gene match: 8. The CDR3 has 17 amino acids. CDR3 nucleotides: TGTGCCAGCAGCTTGGGGCCGGGACAGGGAGGAACCGGGGAGCTGTTTTTT. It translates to CASSLGPGQGGTGELFF.

CDR3 loop: CASSPVKGAITEAFF. CDR3 bases: TGTGCCAGCTCCCCCGTTAAAGGGGCTATCACTGAAGCTTTCTTT. This rearrangement joins TRBV18 to TRBJ1-1; D is possibly TRBD1 (5 bases). The CDR3 loop spans 15 amino acids. With 6 bases removed from V and 4 bases from J, the gap between germline ends came to 18 bases. Germline V gene sequence: CDR1 KGHSH, CDR2 LQKENI.

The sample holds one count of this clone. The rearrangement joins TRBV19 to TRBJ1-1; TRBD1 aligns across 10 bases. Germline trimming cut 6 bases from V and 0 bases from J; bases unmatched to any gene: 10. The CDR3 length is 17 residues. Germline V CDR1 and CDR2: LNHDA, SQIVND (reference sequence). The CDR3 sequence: CASSTWTGGEVNTEAFF. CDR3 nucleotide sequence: TGTGCCAGTAGCACCTGGACAGGGGGAGAGGTGAACACTGAAGCTTTCTTT.

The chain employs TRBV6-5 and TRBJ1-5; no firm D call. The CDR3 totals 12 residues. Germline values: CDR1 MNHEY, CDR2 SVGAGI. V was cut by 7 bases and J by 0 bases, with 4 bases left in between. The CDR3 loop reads CASKDSNQPQHF. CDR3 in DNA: TGTGCCAGCAAAGATAGCAATCAGCCCCAGCATTTT.

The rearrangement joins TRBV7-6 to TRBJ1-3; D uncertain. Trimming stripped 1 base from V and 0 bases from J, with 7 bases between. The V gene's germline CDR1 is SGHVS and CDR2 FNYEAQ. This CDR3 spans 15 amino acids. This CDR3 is CASSLVPNSGNTIYF. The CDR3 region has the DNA TGTGCCAGCAGCTTAGTCCCCAACTCTGGAAACACCATATATTTT.

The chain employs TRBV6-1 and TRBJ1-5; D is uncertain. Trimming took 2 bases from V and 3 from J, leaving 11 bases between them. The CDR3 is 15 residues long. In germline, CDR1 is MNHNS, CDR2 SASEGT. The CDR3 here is CASSETHGFNQPQHF. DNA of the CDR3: TGTGCCAGCAGTGAAACGCACGGATTCAATCAGCCCCAGCATTTT.

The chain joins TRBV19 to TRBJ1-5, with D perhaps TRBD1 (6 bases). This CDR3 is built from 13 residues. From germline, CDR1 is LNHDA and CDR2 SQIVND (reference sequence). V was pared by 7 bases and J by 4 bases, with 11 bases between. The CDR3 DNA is TGTGCCAGTAATATTGGGACAAATCAGCCCCAGCATTTT. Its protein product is CASNIGTNQPQHF.

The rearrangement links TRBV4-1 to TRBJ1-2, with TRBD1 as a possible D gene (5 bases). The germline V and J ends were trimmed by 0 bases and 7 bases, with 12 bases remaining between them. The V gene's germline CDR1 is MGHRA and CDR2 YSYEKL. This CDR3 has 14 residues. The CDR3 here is CASSQESSQGGYTF. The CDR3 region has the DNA TGCGCCAGCAGCCAAGAGAGCTCGCAGGGTGGCTACACCTTC.

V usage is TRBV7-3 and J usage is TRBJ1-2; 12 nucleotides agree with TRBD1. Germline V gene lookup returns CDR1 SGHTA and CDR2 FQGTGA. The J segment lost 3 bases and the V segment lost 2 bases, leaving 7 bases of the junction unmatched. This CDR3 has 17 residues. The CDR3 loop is CASSLDGTGGAHYGYTF. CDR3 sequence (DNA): TGTGCCAGCAGCTTAGATGGGACAGGGGGCGCCCACTATGGCTACACCTTC.

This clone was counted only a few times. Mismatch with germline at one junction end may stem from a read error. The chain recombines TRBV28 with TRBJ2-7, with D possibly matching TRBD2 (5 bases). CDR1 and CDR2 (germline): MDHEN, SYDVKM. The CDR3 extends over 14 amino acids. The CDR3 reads CASSLVSRGYGQYF. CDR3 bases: TGTGCCAGCAGTTTAGTATCCCGAGGGTACGGGCAGTACTTC.

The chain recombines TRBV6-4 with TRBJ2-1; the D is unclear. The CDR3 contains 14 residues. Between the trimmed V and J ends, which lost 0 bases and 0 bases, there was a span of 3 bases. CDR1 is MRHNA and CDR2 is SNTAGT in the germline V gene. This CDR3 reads CASSDSGSYNEQFF. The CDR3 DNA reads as TGTGCCAGCAGTGACTCGGGCTCCTACAATGAGCAGTTCTTC.

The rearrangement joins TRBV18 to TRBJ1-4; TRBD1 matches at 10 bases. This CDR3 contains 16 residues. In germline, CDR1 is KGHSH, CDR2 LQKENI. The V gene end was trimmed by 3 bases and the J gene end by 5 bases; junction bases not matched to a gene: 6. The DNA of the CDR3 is TGTGCCAGCTCACCGAAGACAGGGGGCACGAATGAAAAACTGTTTTTT. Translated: CASSPKTGGTNEKLFF. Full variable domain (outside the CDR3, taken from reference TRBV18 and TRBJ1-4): NAGVMQNPRHLVRRRGQEARLRCSPMKGHSHVYWYRQLPEEGLKFMVYLQKENIIDESGMPKERFSAEFPKEGPSILRIQQVVRGDSAAYFCASSPKTGGTNEKLFFGSGTQLSVL.

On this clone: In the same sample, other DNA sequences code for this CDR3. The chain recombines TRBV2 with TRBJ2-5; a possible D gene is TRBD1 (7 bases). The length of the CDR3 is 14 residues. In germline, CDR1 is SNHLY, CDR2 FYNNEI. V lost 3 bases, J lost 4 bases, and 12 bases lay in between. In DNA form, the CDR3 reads TGTGCCAGCAGTGAGGGGCAGGGGGGAGAGACCCAGTACTTC. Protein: CASSEGQGGETQYF.

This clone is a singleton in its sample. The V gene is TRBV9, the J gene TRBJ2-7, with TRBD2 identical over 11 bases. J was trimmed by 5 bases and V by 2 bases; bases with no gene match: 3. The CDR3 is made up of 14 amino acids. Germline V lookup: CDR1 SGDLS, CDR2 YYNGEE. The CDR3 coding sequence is TGTGCCAGCAGCGTTACTAGCGGGAGCAACGAGCAGTACTTC. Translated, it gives CASSVTSGSNEQYF.

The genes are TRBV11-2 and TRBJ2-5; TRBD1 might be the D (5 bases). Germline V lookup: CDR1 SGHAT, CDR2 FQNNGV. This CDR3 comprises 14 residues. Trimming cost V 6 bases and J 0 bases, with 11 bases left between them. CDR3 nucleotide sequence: TGTGCCAGCAGTGAGTACAGGTACCAAGAGACCCAGTACTTC. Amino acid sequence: CASSEYRYQETQYF.

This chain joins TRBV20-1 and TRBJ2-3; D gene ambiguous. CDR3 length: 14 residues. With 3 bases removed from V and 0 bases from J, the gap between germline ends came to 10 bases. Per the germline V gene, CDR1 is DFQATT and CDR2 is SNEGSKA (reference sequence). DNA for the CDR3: TGCAGTGCTAGTGGAGCTACTAGCACAGATACGCAGTATTTT. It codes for CSASGATSTDTQYF.

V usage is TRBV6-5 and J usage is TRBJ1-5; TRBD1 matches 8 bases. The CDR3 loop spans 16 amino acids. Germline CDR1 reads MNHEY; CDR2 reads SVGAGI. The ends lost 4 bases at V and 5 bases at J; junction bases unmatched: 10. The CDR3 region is CASSSKRAGGDQPQHF. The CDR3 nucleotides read TGTGCCAGCAGTTCAAAACGGGCAGGGGGCGATCAGCCCCAGCATTTT.

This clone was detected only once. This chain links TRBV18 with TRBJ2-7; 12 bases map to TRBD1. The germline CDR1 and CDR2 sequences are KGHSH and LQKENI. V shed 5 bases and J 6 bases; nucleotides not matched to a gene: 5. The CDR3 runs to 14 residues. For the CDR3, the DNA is TGTGCCAGCTCAGTCGGGACAGGGGGCCCCGAGCAGTACTTC. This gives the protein CASSVGTGGPEQYF. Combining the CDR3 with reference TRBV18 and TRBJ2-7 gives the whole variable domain NAGVMQNPRHLVRRRGQEARLRCSPMKGHSHVYWYRQLPEEGLKFMVYLQKENIIDESGMPKERFSAEFPKEGPSILRIQQVVRGDSAAYFCASSVGTGGPEQYFGPGTRLTVT.